The 23 T cell receptor beta chains given below trace back to one sample, sequenced in a study of cytomegalovirus exposure and HLA in healthy donors (dated by TCRdb to the late 2010s). Library prep was done by the immunoSEQ multiplex PCR assay. The immuneACCESS repertoire file appears here via TCRdb, limited to in-frame rearrangements. These files lack a portion of the clones; in checked studies, under half of the deficit traces to unresolved V genes, and the cause of the others is not known. The sample table lists about 240,000 clones, approximately 87% of them with a count of one. The ten biggest clones cover roughly 2.5% of the sample. The source material was PBMCs. These TCRs come from a man aged 18-30 years in good health and CMV-seronegative.

This chain links TRBV28 with TRBJ1-1, with unresolved D. The V end lost 6 bases, the J end lost 0 bases, and 8 bases lay between the germline ends. Germline-derived CDR1 and CDR2 are MDHEN and SYDVKM. There are 13 residues in the CDR3. The CDR3 nucleotides are TGTGCCAGCAGGACGGGAGTGAACACTGAAGCTTTCTTT. It encodes CASRTGVNTEAFF.

The chain recombines TRBV7-3 with TRBJ1-6; D is unresolved. Trimming shortened V by 5 bases and J by 9 bases, and 17 bases separated the two germline ends. The CDR3 runs 15 residues. The germline V gene encodes CDR1 SGHTA and CDR2 FQGTGA. CDR3 amino acids: CASSPGDGVPSPLHF. The CDR3 DNA is TGTGCCAGCAGCCCCGGCGATGGAGTGCCTTCACCCCTCCACTTT.

The chain links TRBV5-6 to TRBJ2-7; 9 bases are shared with TRBD1. Per germline, CDR1 SGHDT and CDR2 YYEEEE. V shed 2 bases, J shed 1 base, and the junction held 1 base outside the gene matches. The CDR3 runs 14 residues. The CDR3 nucleotides read TGTGCCAGCAGCTTCGGGACAGGGTCCTACGAGCAGTACTTC. Protein sequence: CASSFGTGSYEQYF.

This chain connects TRBV28 to TRBJ2-3, with TRBD2 matching 7 bases. The CDR3 is 16 amino acids. Germline values: CDR1 MDHEN, CDR2 SYDVKM. Trimming removed 2 bases from V and 2 bases from J; junction bases left unmatched: 7. CDR3 region: CASSLRASGYTDTQYF. DNA of the CDR3: TGTGCCAGCAGTTTAAGGGCTAGCGGATACACAGATACGCAGTATTTT.

This chain links TRBV5-6 with TRBJ2-7; 9 bases align to TRBD2. The ends lost 4 bases at V and 4 bases at J; junction bases unmatched: 9. The CDR3 consists of 15 residues. CDR1 is SGHDT, CDR2 YYEEEE, per germline. The CDR3 sequence: CASSGTAGGFYEQYF. DNA for the CDR3: TGTGCCAGCAGCGGAACAGCGGGAGGCTTTTACGAGCAGTACTTC.

The chain carries TRBV7-2 and TRBJ2-7; TRBD1 might be the D (5 bases). Trimming took off 6 bases at V and 1 base at J, with 19 bases between the two ends. Germline-derived CDR1 and CDR2 are SGHTA and FQGNSA. The length of the CDR3 is 16 residues. The CDR3: CASSRYPGIASYEQYF. The CDR3 DNA reads TGTGCCAGCAGTCGTTACCCAGGGATAGCATCCTACGAGCAGTACTTC.

V and J are TRBV7-2 and TRBJ2-1, with 7 bases aligning to TRBD1. Germline CDR1 reads SGHTA; CDR2 reads FQGNSA. There are 14 residues in the CDR3. V dropped 7 bases and J dropped 4; count of bases not matched to a gene: 7. The CDR3 nucleotides are TGTGCCAGCACCACGCCGGGACAGTACAATGAGCAGTTCTTC. Translated: CASTTPGQYNEQFF.

The V gene is TRBV19, the J gene TRBJ1-5; D is unclear. Germline V gene data show CDR1 as LNHDA and CDR2 as SQIVND (reference sequence). CDR3 length equals 15 residues. Trimming stripped 6 bases from V and 0 bases from J, with 12 bases between. CDR3 bases: TGTGCCAGTAGAGAAAACCTATATAGCAATCAGCCCCAGCATTTT. As protein: CASRENLYSNQPQHF. Filled out from reference TRBV19 and TRBJ1-5, the complete variable domain reads DGGITQSPKYLFRKEGQNVTLSCEQNLNHDAMYWYRQDPGQGLRLIYYSQIVNDFQKGDIAEGYSVSREKKESFPLTVTSAQKNPTAFYLCASRENLYSNQPQHFGDGTRLSIL.

V and J are TRBV10-3 and TRBJ1-2; the D gene is possibly TRBD1 (5 bases). V lost 8 bases and J lost 7, with 17 bases in between. The CDR3 totals 13 residues. Germline-derived CDR1 and CDR2 are ENHRY and SYGVKD. CDR3 region: CAIGPPGTGGYTF. The CDR3 DNA reads as TGTGCCATCGGGCCCCCCGGTACAGGTGGCTACACCTTC.

V gene TRBV15 combines with J gene TRBJ2-3; 7 nucleotides match TRBD2. Per the germline V gene, CDR1 is LNHNV and CDR2 is YYDKDF (reference sequence). V gave up 5 bases and J gave up 5 bases; unmatched junction bases: 4. The CDR3 loop spans 13 amino acids. The CDR3 DNA sequence: TGTGCCACCAGCGGGTGGGAGGGAGATACGCAGTATTTT. This gives the protein CATSGWEGDTQYF.

The chain carries TRBV9 and TRBJ1-2; D may be TRBD1 (6 bases). Trimming removed 5 bases from V and 6 bases from J, with 14 bases in between. The CDR3 is 13 amino acids. Germline CDR1 and CDR2: SGDLS and YYNGEE. The CDR3 protein is CASSNTGSNGYTF. The CDR3 bases are TGTGCCAGCAGTAACACAGGGTCAAATGGCTACACCTTC.

The chain employs TRBV11-2 and TRBJ1-3, with D uncertain. Germline CDR1 SGHAT, CDR2 FQNNGV. V was cut by 4 bases and J by 0 bases, with 4 bases left in between. The CDR3 consists of 13 residues. For the CDR3, the DNA is TGTGCCAGCAGCTCTACCTCTGGAAACACCATATATTTT. Translating gives CASSSTSGNTIYF.

This clone is a singleton in its sample. This chain uses TRBV5-4 with TRBJ1-1, with D possibly being TRBD1 (5 bases). This CDR3 comprises 13 residues. Germline loops: CDR1 SGHNT, CDR2 YYREEE (reference sequence). V gave up 3 bases and J gave up 4 bases, with 10 bases separating them. CDR3 coding DNA: TGTGCCAGCAGCTCAGGGTTGGGCACTGAAGCTTTCTTT. It specifies CASSSGLGTEAFF.

The V call is TRBV19, the J call TRBJ2-3; 7 nucleotides align to TRBD2. V lost 11 bases to trimming and J lost 3 bases; unmatched junction nucleotides: 5. Germline V lookup: CDR1 LNHDA, CDR2 SQIVND (reference sequence). The CDR3 spans 12 residues. As DNA, the CDR3 is TGTGCCCCCCCCGGGGGGACAGATACGCAGTATTTT. It codes for CAPPGGTDTQYF.

This clone was seen only once. The chain employs TRBV27 and TRBJ2-7; D gene ambiguous. This CDR3 is built from 14 residues. V gave up 3 bases and J gave up 2 bases, with 11 bases separating them. CDR1 and CDR2 (germline): MNHEY, SMNVEV (reference sequence). Written as DNA, the CDR3 is TGTGCCAGCAGTTTTCGGCAGGCAGCCTACGAGCAGTACTTC. As protein: CASSFRQAAYEQYF.

The rearrangement joins TRBV25-1 to TRBJ1-2; no reliable D call. Trimming shortened V by 3 bases and J by 3 bases, and 8 bases separated the two germline ends. The CDR3 extends over 13 amino acids. CDR1 and CDR2 (germline): MGHDK, SYGVNS. CDR3 residues: CASSERRDYGYTF. In DNA, the CDR3 is TGTGCCAGCAGTGAGAGACGGGACTATGGCTACACCTTC.

The chain has TRBV9 and TRBJ2-1, with TRBD2 identical over 7 bases. The length of the CDR3 is 22 residues. V was clipped by 0 bases and J by 4 bases; unmatched bases: 25. CDR1 SGDLS and CDR2 YYNGEE come from the germline V gene. In nucleotides, the CDR3 is TGTGCCAGCAGCGTAGGCGCGGGATGGGGAGCGGGACCTCAGACGGGTTACAATGAGCAGTTCTTC. This gives the protein CASSVGAGWGAGPQTGYNEQFF. Based on the CDR3 plus reference TRBV9 and TRBJ2-1, the full variable domain is DSGVTQTPKHLITATGQRVTLRCSPRSGDLSVYWYQQSLDQGLQFLIQYYNGEERAKGNILERFSAQQFPDLHSELNLSSLELGDSALYFCASSVGAGWGAGPQTGYNEQFFGPGTRLTVL.

The chain has TRBV6-5 and TRBJ1-6; unclear D gene. The CDR3 runs 13 residues. The germline V gene encodes CDR1 MNHEY and CDR2 SVGAGI. V was pared by 6 bases and J by 9 bases, with 12 bases between. The CDR3 loop reads CASSSTAGSPLHF. The CDR3 DNA reads TGTGCCAGCAGCTCAACTGCTGGTTCACCCCTCCACTTT.

CDR3 amino acids: CASSPWRTGGWDEQFF. CDR3 DNA sequence: TGTGCCAGCAGCCCCTGGCGAACGGGAGGGTGGGATGAGCAGTTCTTC. This chain uses TRBV7-8 with TRBJ2-1, with 8 nucleotides matching TRBD2. V lost 5 bases, J lost 8 bases, and 14 bases stayed unmatched. Germline CDR1 is SGHVS and CDR2 is FQNEAQ. The CDR3 has 16 amino acids.

The chain carries TRBV6-6 and TRBJ2-7, with TRBD2 identical over 9 bases. Germline V gene data show CDR1 as MNHNY and CDR2 as SVGAGI (reference sequence). The J segment lost 3 bases and the V segment lost 6 bases, leaving 6 bases of the junction unmatched. The CDR3 length is 14 residues. The CDR3 DNA is TGTGCCAGCAGACGCGGGACTAGCTTCTACGAGCAGTACTTC. It specifies CASRRGTSFYEQYF.

The chain has TRBV6-5 and TRBJ1-2; weak D call: TRBD1 (5 bases). Trimming cost V 0 bases and J 4 bases, with 12 bases left between them. The CDR3 consists of 15 residues. Germline V gene lookup returns CDR1 MNHEY and CDR2 SVGAGI. The CDR3 spells CASSYSEGTGYGYTF. The CDR3, as DNA: TGTGCCAGCAGTTACTCGGAGGGGACGGGCTATGGCTACACCTTC.

The chain recombines TRBV7-8 with TRBJ2-7; D is possibly TRBD1 (5 bases). V dropped 4 bases and J dropped 7 bases, with 17 bases sitting between them. CDR3 length: 14 amino acids. From germline, CDR1 is SGHVS and CDR2 FQNEAQ. CDR3 nucleotide sequence: TGTGCCAGCAGCTCAACGACAGTTCTAAGAGAGCAGTACTTC. Translating it yields CASSSTTVLREQYF.

This clone was recorded a few times. The chain links TRBV20-1 to TRBJ2-7; a weak D match, TRBD2 (6 bases). The V end lost 7 bases, the J end lost 1 base, and 8 bases lay between the germline ends. CDR3 length equals 11 residues. From germline, CDR1 is DFQATT and CDR2 SNEGSKA (reference sequence). The CDR3 loop reads CSGGESYEQYF. CDR3 sequence (DNA): TGCAGTGGGGGGGAGTCCTACGAGCAGTACTTC.